One and the same sample provided the 30 T cell receptor beta chains below, sequenced in a study of beta chain features in type 1 diabetes. The study, taken as a whole, reports: Moderate but significant shortening of TCRB CDR3s was recorded in all four CD4+ subsets from Type 1 diabetes patients.

cDNA synthesis used the whole RNA isolate, giving expressed TCRB sequences. Only in-frame clones appear in the TCRdb table, and some are missing; sequencing was by immunoSEQ multiplex PCR. The sample has roughly 38,000 clones, approximately 70% seen once. No antigen is known for these receptors. Material: Tregs from blood. These TCRs come from a man younger than 40 with type 1 diabetes. Some clones in this sample may be carry-over from other donors' samples.

The chain employs TRBV15 and TRBJ1-2; D is unclear. Germline V gene sequence: CDR1 LNHNV, CDR2 YYDKDF (reference sequence). This CDR3 has 14 amino acids. V lost 4 bases and J 8 bases, leaving 17 bases between the germline ends. CDR3 coding DNA: TGTGCCACCAGCACCTTGGGCCGTCGTGGGGGCTACACCTTC. This sequence encodes CATSTLGRRGGYTF.

This clone has just a few counts. The rearrangement joins TRBV7-9 to TRBJ2-1; 13 bases line up with TRBD2. Germline V lookup: CDR1 SEHNR, CDR2 FQNEAQ (reference sequence). The CDR3 loop spans 16 amino acids. V was clipped by 5 bases and J by 12 bases; unmatched bases: 13. In DNA, the CDR3 is TGTGCCAGCAGCCCATTTACTAGCGGGGGGGCCGCGCGGCAGTTCTTC. It codes for CASSPFTSGGAARQFF.

This clone was seen more than once but under ten times. The chain recombines TRBV5-5 with TRBJ2-3, with a tentative D call TRBD1 (5 bases). The CDR3 length is 14 residues. Deletions cut 0 bases from V and 1 base from J, with 6 bases between. Germline assignment: CDR1 SGHKS and CDR2 YYEKEE (reference sequence). The CDR3 region has the DNA TGTGCCAGCAGCTTGGAAGGGGGCACAGATACGCAGTATTTT. The encoded protein is CASSLEGGTDTQYF.

J is TRBJ2-2 and V is TRBV19, with TRBD1 matching over 7 bases. The J segment lost 7 bases and the V segment lost 8 bases, leaving 7 bases of the junction unmatched. The CDR3 runs 13 residues. Germline CDR1 reads LNHDA; CDR2 reads SQIVND (reference sequence). The CDR3 nucleotides read TGTGCCAGTCGGGGACAGAGAAACGGGGAGCTGTTTTTT. Translated, it gives CASRGQRNGELFF.

The chain has TRBV5-1 and TRBJ2-5; D is uncertain. Trimming took off 2 bases at V and 1 base at J, with 9 bases between the two ends. CDR3 length: 14 residues. Germline CDR1 is SGHRS and CDR2 is YFSETQ. CDR3 sequence reads: CASSLMNSQETQYF. CDR3 DNA: TGCGCCAGCAGCTTAATGAACAGCCAAGAGACCCAGTACTTC.

CDR3 sequence (DNA): TGTGCCAGCTCACCACCGCCAGGGATTGGGATGAACACTGAAGCTTTCTTT. Protein sequence: CASSPPPGIGMNTEAFF. This chain links TRBV18 with TRBJ1-1; possible D gene TRBD1, 5 bases. CDR1 KGHSH and CDR2 LQKENI come from the germline V gene. Deletions cut 0 bases from V and 0 bases from J, with 14 bases between. The CDR3 runs 17 residues.

The chain uses TRBV27 and TRBJ2-7; D perhaps matches TRBD2 (6 bases). The germline V and J ends were trimmed by 4 bases and 0 bases, with 13 bases remaining between them. This CDR3 region has 15 residues. Germline-derived CDR1 and CDR2 are MNHEY and SMNVEV (reference sequence). The CDR3 sequence: CASSWENGGSYEQYF. The CDR3 DNA reads as TGTGCCAGCAGTTGGGAAAACGGGGGCTCCTACGAGCAGTACTTC.

The rearrangement joins TRBV9 to TRBJ2-1; 11 nucleotides match TRBD2. The J segment lost 0 bases and the V segment lost 4 bases, leaving 12 bases of the junction unmatched. CDR1 and CDR2 from the germline V gene are SGDLS and YYNGEE. The CDR3 has 19 residues. CDR3 sequence reads: CASSLSGLAGGFSYNEQFF. CDR3 sequence (DNA): TGTGCCAGCAGCCTTAGCGGGCTAGCGGGGGGTTTCTCCTACAATGAGCAGTTCTTC.

CDR3 in amino acids: CASSPRGGTGEAFF. CDR3 DNA: TGTGCCAGCAGCCCCCGGGGGGGGACCGGTGAAGCTTTCTTT. The J gene is TRBJ1-1, the V gene TRBV5-4; possibly TRBD1 for D (5 bases). CDR3 length: 14 residues. CDR1 and CDR2 from the germline V gene are SGHNT and YYREEE (reference sequence). V lost 4 bases and J lost 7, with 17 bases in between. Full variable domain (rest looked up from reference TRBV5-4 and TRBJ1-1): ETGVTQSPTHLIKTRGQQVTLRCSSQSGHNTVSWYQQALGQGPQFIFQYYREEENGRGNFPPRFSGLQFPNYSSELNVNALELDDSALYLCASSPRGGTGEAFFGQGTRLTVV.

The chain recombines TRBV15 with TRBJ1-1, with D possibly TRBD1 on 5 matching bases. The CDR3 covers 15 residues. Trimming stripped 3 bases from V and 8 bases from J, with 19 bases between. Germline values: CDR1 LNHNV, CDR2 YYDKDF (reference sequence). In DNA form, the CDR3 reads TGTGCCACCAGCAGTCCCCGGGGGTCCTCGGGGGAAGCTTTCTTT. Its translation: CATSSPRGSSGEAFF.

V usage is TRBV7-9 and J usage is TRBJ1-6; weak D call: TRBD1 (5 bases). The CDR3 totals 15 residues. Trimming removed 0 bases at V and 4 bases at J, with 7 bases between. Germline V CDR1 and CDR2: SEHNR, FQNEAQ (reference sequence). CDR3 amino acids: CASSLAGVYNSPLHF. CDR3 coding DNA: TGTGCCAGCAGCTTAGCAGGGGTGTATAATTCACCCCTCCACTTT.

The J gene is TRBJ1-1, the V gene TRBV2; the D gene is possibly TRBD1 (6 bases). Germline values: CDR1 SNHLY, CDR2 FYNNEI. The CDR3 sequence is 15 residues long. Deletions cut 3 bases from V and 0 bases from J, with 11 bases between. CDR3 coding DNA: TGTGCCAGCAGTGATCAGAGGACAGTGAACACTGAAGCTTTCTTT. Its translation is CASSDQRTVNTEAFF.

The rearrangement joins TRBV7-2 to TRBJ2-7; 7 bases agree with TRBD2. CDR1 is SGHTA and CDR2 is FQGNSA in the germline V gene. With 0 bases clipped from V and 3 bases from J, the junction kept 2 bases outside the gene matches. The CDR3 runs 14 residues. CDR3 amino acids: CASSLAGGSYEQYF. CDR3 bases: TGTGCCAGCAGCTTAGCGGGGGGGAGCTACGAGCAGTACTTC. Complete variable domain (other parts from reference TRBV7-2 and TRBJ2-7): GAGVSQSPSNKVTEKGKDVELRCDPISGHTALYWYRQSLGQGLEFLIYFQGNSAPDKSGLPSDRFSAERTGGSVSTLTIQRTQQEDSAVYLCASSLAGGSYEQYFGPGTRLTVT.

The chain joins TRBV7-2 to TRBJ2-6; perhaps TRBD2 as D (5 bases). The V gene lost 5 bases and the J gene lost 0 bases, with 17 bases spanning the gap. The CDR3 contains 18 residues. Looked up from germline, CDR1 is SGHTA and CDR2 is FQGNSA. As DNA, the CDR3 is TGTGCCAGCAGCGCCGAGGGCGCCAGCCTCTCTGGGGCCAACGTCCTGACTTTC. It codes for CASSAEGASLSGANVLTF.

The J gene is TRBJ2-7, the V gene TRBV19; tentatively, D is TRBD1 (6 bases). Germline V gene data show CDR1 as LNHDA and CDR2 as SQIVND (reference sequence). V lost 5 bases to trimming and J lost 0 bases, with 23 bases between them. The CDR3 spans 18 residues. The CDR3 DNA follows: TGTGCCAGTAGTGTACAGGGTCCACCAGGTAGGCCCTCCTACGAGCAGTACTTC. Translating gives CASSVQGPPGRPSYEQYF.

The rearrangement uses TRBV19 and TRBJ2-7; D is unclear. Deletions cut 6 bases from V and 0 bases from J, with 3 bases between. The CDR3 has 11 amino acids. From germline, CDR1 is LNHDA and CDR2 SQIVND (reference sequence). Here the CDR3 DNA reads TGTGCCAGTAGCTCCTCCTACGAGCAGTACTTC. This translates into CASSSSYEQYF.

This clone was detected only a few times. This chain connects TRBV2 to TRBJ2-5, with 9 bases aligning to TRBD1. The CDR3 spans 12 residues. With 6 bases clipped from V and 4 bases from J, the junction kept 0 bases outside the gene matches. CDR1 and CDR2 (germline): SNHLY, FYNNEI. The CDR3 loop is CASRDRGETQYF. The DNA for the CDR3 is TGTGCCAGCAGGGACAGGGGAGAGACCCAGTACTTC.

This clone has just a few counts. The chain joins TRBV7-2 to TRBJ2-3; D possibly corresponds to TRBD2 (6 bases). CDR3 length: 14 amino acids. Trimming removed 5 bases from V and 3 bases from J, with 12 bases in between. CDR1 and CDR2 (germline): SGHTA, FQGNSA. Here the CDR3 reads CASSPQAGTDTQYF. DNA for the CDR3: TGTGCCAGCAGCCCTCAGGCGGGGACAGATACGCAGTATTTT.

The V and J genes are TRBV7-2 and TRBJ1-1, with 9 bases lining up with TRBD1. With 5 bases clipped from V and 4 bases from J, the junction kept 8 bases outside the gene matches. Germline CDR1 SGHTA, CDR2 FQGNSA. There are 15 residues in the CDR3. Written as DNA, the CDR3 is TGTGCCAGCAGCCTGAGGACAGGGGCGGTCACTGAAGCTTTCTTT. This translates into CASSLRTGAVTEAFF.

The rearrangement joins TRBV7-3 to TRBJ2-7; D is uncertain. CDR3 length: 13 amino acids. Trimming removed 0 bases from V and 2 bases from J, with 5 bases in between. Germline CDR1 is SGHTA and CDR2 is FQGTGA. The CDR3 DNA is TGTGCCAGCAGCTTAACCCCGGCCTACGAGCAGTACTTC. It encodes CASSLTPAYEQYF.

This clone came up a few times. This chain links TRBV6-6 with TRBJ2-2; D might be TRBD1 (6 bases). Trimming cost V 6 bases and J 4 bases, with 15 bases left between them. This CDR3 region has 15 residues. Germline V gives CDR1 MNHNY, CDR2 SVGAGI (reference sequence). This chain's CDR3 is CASRRIQGITGELFF. The CDR3 region has the DNA TGTGCCAGCAGGAGGATACAGGGTATCACCGGGGAGCTGTTTTTT.

The chain uses TRBV7-2 and TRBJ2-5, with D possibly being TRBD1 (6 bases). V was clipped by 4 bases and J by 4 bases, with 7 bases between them. The CDR3 contains 12 residues. The germline V gene encodes CDR1 SGHTA and CDR2 FQGNSA. The CDR3 bases are TGTGCCAGCAGCTGGGACACAGAGACCCAGTACTTC. Amino acids: CASSWDTETQYF.

The chain has TRBV11-2 and TRBJ2-3; D not resolved. V lost 4 bases and J 6 bases, leaving 8 bases between the germline ends. The CDR3 has 12 amino acids. From germline, CDR1 is SGHAT and CDR2 FQNNGV. CDR3 protein: CASSSSADTQYF. In nucleotides, the CDR3 is TGTGCCAGCAGCTCCTCCGCGGATACGCAGTATTTT.

The chain links TRBV5-4 to TRBJ2-3, with D possibly TRBD2 on 6 matching bases. Deletions cut 4 bases from V and 2 bases from J, with 26 bases between. The V gene's germline CDR1 is SGHNT and CDR2 YYREEE (reference sequence). The CDR3 contains 19 residues. Here the CDR3 DNA reads TGTGCCAGCAGCCGCCGTTGGGGTGGCGGGGAAGATTACACAGATACGCAGTATTTT. It translates to CASSRRWGGGEDYTDTQYF.

The CDR3 sequence is CASSQEYRAPLHF. In nucleotides, the CDR3 is TGTGCCAGCAGCCAAGAATACAGGGCCCCCCTCCACTTT. The rearrangement links TRBV4-2 to TRBJ1-6, with D possibly TRBD1 on 6 matching bases. Looked up from germline, CDR1 is LGHNA and CDR2 is YNFKEQ. V shed 0 bases and J shed 13 bases, with 10 bases lying between them. This CDR3 has 13 residues.

The chain combines TRBV14 with TRBJ2-5, with 9 bases matching TRBD2. CDR1 is SGHDN and CDR2 is FVKESK in the germline V gene. CDR3 size: 15 residues. Unmatched junction bases numbered 9, after V lost 6 bases and J lost 4 bases. The CDR3 sequence is CASSPALAGRETQYF. CDR3 sequence (DNA): TGTGCCAGCAGTCCCGCTCTAGCGGGGAGAGAGACCCAGTACTTC.

The V call is TRBV11-2, the J call TRBJ2-1; no definite D call. CDR3 length: 16 amino acids. V was trimmed by 1 base and J by 4 bases, leaving 14 bases between them. CDR1 and CDR2 (germline): SGHAT, FQNNGV. CDR3 coding DNA: TGTGCCAGCAGCTTAGTGCACGGAGTTAAATACAATGAGCAGTTCTTC. It is translated as CASSLVHGVKYNEQFF.

This clone was counted only a few times. In DNA form, the CDR3 reads TGTGCCAGCAGCTTAGATCGGGAGACCGGGGAGCTGTTTTTT. This translates into CASSLDRETGELFF. J is TRBJ2-2 and V is TRBV11-2, with D possibly matching TRBD2 (6 bases). CDR3 size: 14 residues. The germline V gene has CDR1 SGHAT and CDR2 FQNNGV. Trimming left V 0 bases short and J 5 bases short, with 7 bases between.

This chain links TRBV30 with TRBJ1-1; no definite D call. V lost 8 bases to trimming and J lost 11 bases, with 15 bases between them. Germline assignment: CDR1 GTSNPN and CDR2 SVGIG (reference sequence). This CDR3 region has 10 residues. The CDR3 coding sequence is TGTGCCGTAGGTTTAAAGCGGGCTTTCTTT. It specifies CAVGLKRAFF.

This clone occurred a few times. This chain joins TRBV7-3 and TRBJ2-7, with 11 bases that match TRBD1. The CDR3 has 14 amino acids. The V gene end was trimmed by 5 bases and the J gene end by 8 bases; junction bases not matched to a gene: 8. Germline-derived CDR1 and CDR2 are SGHTA and FQGTGA. The CDR3 DNA is TGTGCCAGCAGCACTGGACAGGGGGCTTTAAAGCAGTACTTC. Translating it yields CASSTGQGALKQYF.